This T cell receptor (beta chain) derives from a study of T cells after yellow fever vaccination. Regarding the study as a whole: Highly abundant clonotypes carried over from the bulk population could end up in FACS-sorted repertoires as contaminants.

Comments on this clonotype: Its specificity is not known.

The TCR cDNA carried a universal primer site and UMIs from 5'RACE template switching. One entry per CDR3 protein, called by TCRdb with MiXCR from the 5' RACE reads. The table has hundreds of thousands of distinct CDR3 sequences, about 17% seen once. This CDR3 has 15 residues. Deletions cut 5 bases from V and 4 bases from J, with 16 bases between. Germline lookup yields CDR1 SGHAT and CDR2 FQNNGV. The sequence was collected from a young man who received the YFV17D yellow fever vaccine. The genes are TRBV11-2 and TRBJ2-3, with no clear D. This material consisted of PBMCs, taken before the yellow fever booster vaccination. CDR3 DNA: TGTGCCAGCAGCCTATCTGGGCGAGCACCAGATACGCAGTATTTT. Translating gives CASSLSGRAPDTQYF.